Below are 29 T cell receptor beta chains sequenced from a single sample in a study of long-term antiretroviral therapy in people with HIV. The assay, immunoSEQ v3.0, was run at survey level. Sequencing used immunoSEQ multiplex PCR; TCRdb keeps in-frame clones, though not all of them. The repertoire holds over 15,000 clones, roughly 94% seen once, with around 4.3% in the top ten. Sequencing used unsorted PBMCs, obtained roughly 6.8 years after starting antiretroviral therapy. The receptors here all came from a woman in her forties or fifties with HIV.

The chain combines TRBV11-2 with TRBJ2-7; D unresolved. The CDR3 is 11 amino acids. The ends were cut back, 5 bases at V and 1 base at J, with 3 bases in the middle. From germline, CDR1 is SGHAT and CDR2 FQNNGV. The CDR3 loop reads CASSPSYEQYF. The CDR3 region has the DNA TGTGCCAGCAGCCCGTCCTACGAGCAGTACTTC.

This rearrangement joins TRBV4-2 to TRBJ2-7; D call uncertain. V was clipped by 0 bases and J by 0 bases, with 9 bases between them. Germline loops: CDR1 LGHNA, CDR2 YNFKEQ. The length of the CDR3 is 15 residues. DNA for the CDR3: TGTGCCAGCAGCCAAGATAGTGTTAACTCCTACGAGCAGTACTTC. This sequence encodes CASSQDSVNSYEQYF.

The chain is built from TRBV7-2 and TRBJ2-3, with 15 bases identical to TRBD2. Germline CDR1 and CDR2: SGHTA and FQGNSA. The V gene end was trimmed by 5 bases and the J gene end by 4 bases; junction bases not matched to a gene: 4. CDR3 length: 16 amino acids. The CDR3 here is CASSPGLAGGADTQYF. Written as DNA, the CDR3 is TGTGCCAGCAGCCCGGGACTAGCGGGAGGAGCAGATACGCAGTATTTT. Looking up the rest from reference TRBV7-2 and TRBJ2-3 gives the full variable domain: GAGVSQSPSNKVTEKGKDVELRCDPISGHTALYWYRQSLGQGLEFLIYFQGNSAPDKSGLPSDRFSAERTGGSVSTLTIQRTQQEDSAVYLCASSPGLAGGADTQYFGPGTRLTVL.

The CDR3 region has the DNA TGTGCCACCCCCGGGACTAATACCTACGAGCAGTACTTC. Its translation is CATPGTNTYEQYF. The chain joins TRBV6-5 to TRBJ2-7; TRBD2 matches at 7 bases. The CDR3 contains 13 residues. Germline CDR1 and CDR2: MNHEY and SVGAGI. The junction had 8 bases not matched to a gene; V was cut back by 10 bases and J by 2 bases.

J is TRBJ1-5 and V is TRBV6-5; possible D gene TRBD1, 6 bases. The V gene lost 5 bases and the J gene lost 6 bases, with 11 bases spanning the gap. CDR1 and CDR2 (germline): MNHEY, SVGAGI. The CDR3 is 13 residues long. CDR3 DNA sequence: TGTGCCAGCAGTCTTCAGGGGCGTCAGCCCCAGCATTTT. Its translation is CASSLQGRQPQHF.

CDR3 DNA sequence: TGTGCCAGCAGCTCCGCCCCCCTACGCGAGCAGTACTTC. This translates into CASSSAPLREQYF. The chain couples TRBV7-2 to TRBJ2-7; the D is unclear. Germline assignment: CDR1 SGHTA and CDR2 FQGNSA. V gave up 4 bases and J gave up 6 bases, with 13 bases separating them. The CDR3 sequence is 13 residues long.

This chain links TRBV19 with TRBJ1-2; the D is unclear. This CDR3 contains 15 residues. V lost 5 bases and J lost 0, with 13 bases in between. Germline loops: CDR1 LNHDA, CDR2 SQIVND (reference sequence). CDR3 residues: CASSLKGLANYGYTF. The CDR3 DNA is TGTGCCAGTAGTCTCAAAGGGTTAGCTAACTATGGCTACACCTTC.

The chain carries TRBV13 and TRBJ2-1; 9 bases align to TRBD2. The CDR3 is 18 residues long. Germline V lookup: CDR1 PRHDT, CDR2 FYEKMQ (reference sequence). V trimming: 5 bases; J trimming: 0 bases; junction bases outside the gene matches: 11. The CDR3 here is CASSPRGLALSSYNEQFF. CDR3 in DNA: TGTGCCAGCAGCCCCAGGGGACTAGCATTGAGCTCCTACAATGAGCAGTTCTTC.

Here the CDR3 reads CASSDLIPSTDTQYF. The CDR3 DNA reads TGTGCCAGCAGTGACTTAATTCCTAGCACAGATACGCAGTATTTT. This chain joins TRBV27 and TRBJ2-3; unclear D gene. Trimming removed 5 bases from V and 0 bases from J, with 12 bases in between. This CDR3 region has 15 residues. Germline CDR1 and CDR2: MNHEY and SMNVEV (reference sequence).

This chain connects TRBV4-1 to TRBJ2-4; D is uncertain. Looked up from germline, CDR1 is MGHRA and CDR2 is YSYEKL. This CDR3 is built from 17 residues. Trimming took 0 bases from V and 0 from J, leaving 12 bases between them. CDR3 amino acids: CASSQEWASLAKNIQYF. CDR3 bases: TGCGCCAGCAGCCAAGAATGGGCCTCTCTAGCCAAAAACATTCAGTACTTC.

The chain joins TRBV2 to TRBJ1-1; a possible D gene is TRBD1 (5 bases). The V gene's germline CDR1 is SNHLY and CDR2 FYNNEI. The ends were cut back, 5 bases at V and 1 base at J, with 8 bases in the middle. The CDR3 has 13 residues. The CDR3 protein is CASSYTGNTEAFF. CDR3 coding DNA: TGTGCCAGCAGTTATACAGGGAACACTGAAGCTTTCTTT.

The rearrangement uses TRBV9 and TRBJ2-3; D not resolved. This CDR3 has 14 amino acids. The V gene lost 3 bases and the J gene lost 1 base, with 9 bases spanning the gap. Germline CDR1 and CDR2: SGDLS and YYNGEE. CDR3 in DNA: TGTGCCAGCAGCGCCGATATAGGCACAGATACGCAGTATTTT. This gives the protein CASSADIGTDTQYF.

The chain has TRBV7-6 and TRBJ2-3; no reliable D call. The ends were cut back, 5 bases at V and 0 bases at J, with 12 bases in the middle. Germline V lookup: CDR1 SGHVS, CDR2 FNYEAQ. The CDR3 is made up of 15 amino acids. The CDR3 reads CASSPGRLSTDTQYF. The CDR3 nucleotides are TGTGCCAGCAGCCCCGGACGGCTAAGCACAGATACGCAGTATTTT.

The V call is TRBV7-2, the J call TRBJ2-2, with 13 bases matching TRBD2. After removal of 5 bases from V and 4 bases from J, the junction contained 4 bases not matched to a gene. The CDR3 is 16 amino acids. The germline CDR1 and CDR2 sequences are SGHTA and FQGNSA. The CDR3 DNA sequence: TGTGCCAGCAGCACGGGACTAGCGGGGAGCACCGGGGAGCTGTTTTTT. The encoded protein is CASSTGLAGSTGELFF.

The chain links TRBV7-2 to TRBJ2-2; no reliable D call. The ends were cut back, 5 bases at V and 4 bases at J, with 5 bases in the middle. The length of the CDR3 is 12 residues. Germline V gene data show CDR1 as SGHTA and CDR2 as FQGNSA. The CDR3 spells CASSPVTGELFF. In DNA form, the CDR3 reads TGTGCCAGCAGCCCTGTCACCGGGGAGCTGTTTTTT.

The chain combines TRBV25-1 with TRBJ2-2; no clear D. The CDR3 sequence is 10 residues long. V lost 6 bases and J 6 bases, leaving 2 bases between the germline ends. Looked up from germline, CDR1 is MGHDK and CDR2 is SYGVNS. CDR3: CASSSGELFF. In nucleotides, the CDR3 is TGTGCCAGCAGCTCCGGGGAGCTGTTTTTT.

The chain is built from TRBV6-6 and TRBJ2-7, with a possible D match to TRBD2 (7 bases). The CDR3 contains 13 residues. Trimming took 9 bases from V and 1 from J, leaving 13 bases between them. The V gene's germline CDR1 is MNHNY and CDR2 SVGAGI (reference sequence). CDR3 amino acids: CASREGGSYEQYF. In DNA form, the CDR3 reads TGTGCCAGTAGAGAGGGGGGGTCCTACGAGCAGTACTTC.

V and J are TRBV27 and TRBJ1-2; TRBD1 might be the D (6 bases). V was trimmed by 2 bases and J by 4 bases, leaving 8 bases between them. This CDR3 comprises 13 residues. Germline assignment: CDR1 MNHEY and CDR2 SMNVEV (reference sequence). The DNA of the CDR3 is TGTGCCAGCAGTTTACTAGGGGGCTATGGCTACACCTTC. It translates to CASSLLGGYGYTF.

The V and J genes are TRBV4-3 and TRBJ2-5; TRBD2 might be the D (6 bases). V lost 4 bases and J lost 4, with 16 bases in between. The length of the CDR3 is 15 residues. Germline CDR1 and CDR2: LGHNA and YSLEER. In DNA form, the CDR3 reads TGCGCCAGCAGCCCCCAATGGCGGGGCTTAGAGACCCAGTACTTC. Its protein is CASSPQWRGLETQYF.

The V and J genes are TRBV10-1 and TRBJ2-2; either TRBD1 or TRBD2 may fit D (5 bases each). The CDR3 extends over 15 amino acids. V was trimmed by 10 bases and J by 4 bases, leaving 19 bases between them. The germline V gene encodes CDR1 WNHNN and CDR2 SYGVQD (reference sequence). CDR3 sequence (DNA): TGCGCCATCCGAGGGGTGGGGAGTATCACCGGGGAGCTGTTTTTT. It specifies CAIRGVGSITGELFF.

The chain joins TRBV6-5 to TRBJ2-1, with TRBD2 matching over 7 bases. Unmatched junction bases numbered 4, after V lost 0 bases and J lost 8 bases. The CDR3 totals 14 residues. Germline CDR1 reads MNHEY; CDR2 reads SVGAGI. The CDR3 bases are TGTGCCAGCAGTTACTCAGGGGAGGGGTATGAGCAGTTCTTC. This codes for CASSYSGEGYEQFF.

J is TRBJ2-1 and V is TRBV27, with D unresolved. CDR1 and CDR2 (germline): MNHEY, SMNVEV (reference sequence). Between the trimmed V and J ends, which lost 2 bases and 8 bases, there was a span of 10 bases. The CDR3 consists of 13 residues. In DNA, the CDR3 is TGTGCCAGCAGTTTAACCAGCCACTATGAGCAGTTCTTC. It translates to CASSLTSHYEQFF.

This rearrangement joins TRBV7-9 to TRBJ2-5; 8 positions agree with TRBD2. In germline, CDR1 is SEHNR, CDR2 FQNEAQ (reference sequence). Trimming took 8 bases from V and 2 from J; bases not matched to a gene: 19. The CDR3 contains 18 residues. The CDR3 nucleotides read TGTGCCAGCCAGGACTACACGGGGTCGGGAGGGCCACAAGAGACCCAGTACTTC. This gives the protein CASQDYTGSGGPQETQYF.

This chain joins TRBV6-5 and TRBJ2-7, with D possibly called TRBD1 or TRBD2 (5 bases each). CDR1 and CDR2 from the germline V gene are MNHEY and SVGAGI. Trimming took off 2 bases at V and 4 bases at J, with 12 bases between the two ends. The CDR3 runs 14 residues. CDR3 sequence reads: CASSYRGPTYEQYF. The DNA of the CDR3 is TGTGCCAGCAGTTACCGGGGACCGACGTACGAGCAGTACTTC.

The chain recombines TRBV11-1 with TRBJ2-1, with TRBD2 matching 9 bases. This CDR3 region has 14 residues. The V and J ends lost 4 bases and 9 bases, in that order; junction bases with no gene match: 7. The germline V gene has CDR1 SGHAT and CDR2 FQDESV (reference sequence). DNA of the CDR3: TGTGCCAGCAGCTGGACTAGCGAAGTCCTTGAGCAGTTCTTC. Translating it yields CASSWTSEVLEQFF.

The rearrangement links TRBV6-1 to TRBJ2-2; D is unresolved. V lost 2 bases and J 8 bases, leaving 6 bases between the germline ends. Germline assignment: CDR1 MNHNS and CDR2 SASEGT. The CDR3 sequence is 12 residues long. The CDR3 loop reads CASSEIKGELFF. The CDR3 coding sequence is TGTGCCAGCAGTGAAATCAAAGGGGAGCTGTTTTTT.

The count of this clone is one. The chain carries TRBV7-9 and TRBJ1-1; the match to TRBD1 covers 8 bases. This CDR3 is 14 amino acids long. V was pared by 4 bases and J by 5 bases, with 6 bases of the junction left unmatched. The V gene's germline CDR1 is SEHNR and CDR2 FQNEAQ (reference sequence). The CDR3 reads CASSSTGGFTEAFF. For the CDR3, the DNA is TGTGCCAGCAGCTCCACAGGGGGTTTTACTGAAGCTTTCTTT.

The rearrangement links TRBV28 to TRBJ2-7; 10 bases agree with TRBD2. The V and J ends lost 4 bases and 4 bases, in that order; junction bases with no gene match: 22. The CDR3 covers 20 residues. The germline gives CDR1 MDHEN, CDR2 SYDVKM. The CDR3 loop is CASSSVPGQALAGVRYEQYF. The CDR3 DNA follows: TGTGCCAGCAGTTCCGTTCCGGGACAGGCTCTAGCGGGAGTAAGGTACGAGCAGTACTTC.

The chain recombines TRBV4-1 with TRBJ1-4; D not resolved. V was clipped by 4 bases and J by 2 bases, with 11 bases between them. The CDR3 contains 15 residues. Germline lookup yields CDR1 MGHRA and CDR2 YSYEKL. CDR3 in amino acids: CASSPQTGTNEKLFF. DNA of the CDR3: TGCGCCAGCAGCCCGCAGACGGGGACTAATGAAAAACTGTTTTTT.